One and the same sample provided the 8 T cell receptor beta chains below, sequenced in a study of cytomegalovirus exposure and HLA in healthy donors. The PCR used 60 Vbeta and 13 Jbeta primers. The table came from immunoSEQ multiplex PCR; TCRdb's copy has only in-frame clones and leaves some out. This sample contains under 120,000 clones. Sequencing was performed on PBMCs. Receptors originate from a man in his fifties or sixties in good health and CMV-seronegative.

V and J are TRBV5-6 and TRBJ1-2; 10 bases align to TRBD1. Per germline, CDR1 SGHDT and CDR2 YYEEEE. Trimming cost V 3 bases and J 3 bases; bases outside gene matches: 8. This CDR3 region has 16 residues. CDR3 region: CASSYGQGETYYGYTF. The DNA of the CDR3 is TGTGCCAGCAGCTATGGACAGGGGGAAACCTACTATGGCTACACCTTC.

V is TRBV9 and J is TRBJ2-2; a possible D gene is TRBD1 (6 bases). CDR1 and CDR2 (germline): SGDLS, YYNGEE. This CDR3 region has 15 residues. V lost 4 bases and J 4 bases, leaving 14 bases between the germline ends. CDR3 sequence: CASSQMGAVTGELFF. DNA of the CDR3: TGTGCCAGCAGCCAGATGGGGGCCGTCACCGGGGAGCTGTTTTTT.

The chain recombines TRBV29-1 with TRBJ1-1, with 9 bases lining up with TRBD1. The germline V gene has CDR1 SQVTM and CDR2 ANQGSEA. V was pared by 7 bases and J by 11 bases, with 11 bases of the junction left unmatched. There are 12 residues in the CDR3. The CDR3 DNA reads as TGCAGCGCCGGGACAGGGCTTTTAATGGCTTTCTTT. Protein sequence: CSAGTGLLMAFF.

The genes are TRBV30 and TRBJ2-7; tentative D call: TRBD1 (5 bases). The CDR3 runs to 11 residues. The V and J ends lost 3 bases and 2 bases respectively, with 5 bases between them. The germline V gene has CDR1 GTSNPN and CDR2 SVGIG (reference sequence). CDR3 nucleotides: TGTGCCTGGAGACAGGCCTACGAGCAGTACTTC. Protein sequence: CAWRQAYEQYF.

The chain employs TRBV29-1 and TRBJ2-2; 9 nucleotides align to TRBD2. With V trimmed by 4 bases and J by 5 bases, 8 bases remained unmatched. The germline CDR1 and CDR2 sequences are SQVTM and ANQGSEA. The CDR3 is 15 amino acids. The DNA of the CDR3 is TGCAGCGTTGTCGGGCTAGCGGGAACGACCGGGGAGCTGTTTTTT. Translating gives CSVVGLAGTTGELFF.

This chain joins TRBV6-1 and TRBJ2-7; TRBD1 matches 8 bases. CDR1 is MNHNS and CDR2 is SASEGT in the germline V gene. The CDR3 is made up of 15 amino acids. J was trimmed by 2 bases and V by 6 bases; bases with no gene match: 9. CDR3 coding DNA: TGTGCCAGCAGCGCCGGACAGGGATCTGCCTACGAGCAGTACTTC. It is translated as CASSAGQGSAYEQYF.

The chain links TRBV7-2 to TRBJ2-4, with 8 bases that match TRBD2. CDR1 and CDR2 from the germline V gene are SGHTA and FQGNSA. V lost 5 bases, J lost 8 bases, and 8 bases stayed unmatched. CDR3 length: 14 residues. The CDR3 DNA sequence: TGTGCCAGCAGCCCCCGGACCGGGGGGGACATTCAGTACTTC. This sequence encodes CASSPRTGGDIQYF. Variable domain in full (rest from reference TRBV7-2 and TRBJ2-4): GAGVSQSPSNKVTEKGKDVELRCDPISGHTALYWYRQSLGQGLEFLIYFQGNSAPDKSGLPSDRFSAERTGGSVSTLTIQRTQQEDSAVYLCASSPRTGGDIQYFGAGTRLSVL.

The genes are TRBV6-5 and TRBJ2-7; D unresolved. Trimming took 5 bases from V and 0 from J, leaving 14 bases between them. The V gene's germline CDR1 is MNHEY and CDR2 SVGAGI. This CDR3 spans 15 amino acids. The CDR3 spells CASSPLRDFSYEQYF. CDR3 nucleotides: TGTGCCAGCAGTCCCCTACGTGATTTCTCCTACGAGCAGTACTTC.